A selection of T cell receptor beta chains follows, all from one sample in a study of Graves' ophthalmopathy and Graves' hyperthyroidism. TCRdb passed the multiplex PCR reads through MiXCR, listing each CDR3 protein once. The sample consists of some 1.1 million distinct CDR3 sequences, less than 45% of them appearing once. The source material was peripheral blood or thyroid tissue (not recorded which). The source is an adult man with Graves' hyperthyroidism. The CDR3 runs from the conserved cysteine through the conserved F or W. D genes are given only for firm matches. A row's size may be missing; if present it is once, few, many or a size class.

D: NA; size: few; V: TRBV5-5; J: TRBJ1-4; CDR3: CASSLIGKNEKLFF; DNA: TGTGCCAGCAGCTTGATAGGGAAGAATGAAAAACTGTTTTTT
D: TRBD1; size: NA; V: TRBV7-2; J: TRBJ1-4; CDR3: CASSLSPGGAREKLFF; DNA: TGTGCCAGCAGCTTATCCCCAGGGGGGGCGCGAGAAAAACTGTTTTTT
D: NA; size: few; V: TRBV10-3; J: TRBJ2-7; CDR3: CAISFKPNGTAYEQYF; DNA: TGTGCCATCAGCTTCAAACCAAACGGGACGGCCTACGAGCAGTACTTC
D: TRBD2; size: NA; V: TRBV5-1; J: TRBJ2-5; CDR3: CTSSLASGGYETQYF; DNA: TGCACCAGCAGCTTGGCTAGCGGAGGCTACGAGACCCAGTACTTC
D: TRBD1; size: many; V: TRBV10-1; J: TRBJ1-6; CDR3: CASKTGLNSPLHF; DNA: TGCGCCAGTAAGACAGGGCTAAATTCACCCCTCCACTTT
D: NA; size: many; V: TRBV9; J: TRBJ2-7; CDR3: CASSVGPGRSYEQYF; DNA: TGTGCCAGCAGCGTAGGTCCGGGGCGCAGCTACGAGCAGTACTTC
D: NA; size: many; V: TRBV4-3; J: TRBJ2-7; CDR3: CASSQDMAYEQYF; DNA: TGCGCCAGCAGCCAAGATATGGCGTACGAGCAGTACTTC
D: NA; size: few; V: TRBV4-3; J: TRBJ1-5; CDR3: CASSQDRAGSNQPQHF; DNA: TGCGCCAGCAGCCAAGATCGGGCAGGGTCCAATCAGCCCCAGCATTTT
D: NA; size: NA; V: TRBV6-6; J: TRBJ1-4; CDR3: CASSRRKEEKLFF; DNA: TGTGCCAGCAGCAGGCGTAAGGAGGAAAAACTGTTTTTT
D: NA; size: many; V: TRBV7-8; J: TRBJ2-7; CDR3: CASSLESISEQYF; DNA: TGTGCCAGCAGCTTAGAGAGTATTTCCGAGCAGTACTTC
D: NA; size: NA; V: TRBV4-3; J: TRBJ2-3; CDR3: CASSQVLPDTQYF; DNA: TGCGCCAGCAGCCAAGTTCTTCCAGATACGCAGTATTTT
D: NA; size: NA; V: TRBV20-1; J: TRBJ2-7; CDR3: CSARGYRTHEQYF; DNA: TGCAGTGCTAGAGGCTACAGAACCCACGAGCAGTACTTC
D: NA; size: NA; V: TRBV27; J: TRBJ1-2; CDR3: CASSLSGTFNYGYTF; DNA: TGTGCCAGCAGTTTATCCGGGACATTTAACTATGGCTACACCTTC
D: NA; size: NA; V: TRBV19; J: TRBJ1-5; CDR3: CASSATGPEAQPQHF; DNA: TGTGCCAGTAGTGCCACGGGACCCGAGGCTCAGCCCCAGCATTTT
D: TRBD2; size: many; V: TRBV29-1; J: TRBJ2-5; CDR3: CSVFGTSGQETQYF; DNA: TGCAGCGTTTTTGGGACTAGCGGACAAGAGACCCAGTACTTC
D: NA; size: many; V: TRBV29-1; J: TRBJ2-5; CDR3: CSVEKGELLVWETQYF; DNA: TGCAGCGTTGAAAAGGGGGAGTTATTGGTCTGGGAGACCCAGTACTTC
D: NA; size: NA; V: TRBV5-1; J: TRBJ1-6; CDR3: CASSPGVSETLHF; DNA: TGCGCCAGCTCACCCGGCGTCTCCGAGACCCTCCACTTT
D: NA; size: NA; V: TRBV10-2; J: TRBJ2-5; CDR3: CASSASPADQYF; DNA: TGCGCCAGCAGTGCCTCCCCAGCAGACCAGTACTTC
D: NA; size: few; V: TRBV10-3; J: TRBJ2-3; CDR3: CAISEGTGTLTDTQYF; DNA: TGTGCCATCAGTGAGGGAACAGGGACTCTCACAGATACGCAGTATTTT
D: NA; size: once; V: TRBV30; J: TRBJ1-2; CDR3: CAWSVRVTRTNYGYTF; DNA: TGTGCCTGGAGTGTACGTGTAACGCGTACTAACTATGGCTACACCTTC
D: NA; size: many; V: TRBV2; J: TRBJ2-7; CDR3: CASSEAPGSAYEQYF; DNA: TGTGCCAGCAGTGAAGCACCGGGGAGTGCCTACGAGCAGTACTTC
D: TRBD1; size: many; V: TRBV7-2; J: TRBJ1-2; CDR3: CASSLRDRANYGYTF; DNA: TGTGCCAGCAGCTTACGGGACAGAGCTAACTATGGCTACACCTTC
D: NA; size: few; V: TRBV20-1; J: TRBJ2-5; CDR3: CSARPSAEAQYF; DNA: TGCAGTGCTAGACCTTCAGCGGAGGCCCAGTACTTC
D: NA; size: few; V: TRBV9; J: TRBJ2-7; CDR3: CASSVYSEAYEQYF; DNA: TGTGCCAGCAGCGTATATTCGGAAGCCTACGAGCAGTACTTC
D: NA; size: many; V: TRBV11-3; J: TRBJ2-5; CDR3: CASSSTPRVSDQETQYF; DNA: TGTGCCAGCAGCTCCACCCCTCGGGTTAGCGACCAAGAGACCCAGTACTTC
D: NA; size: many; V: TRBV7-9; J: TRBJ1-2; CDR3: CASSLMARISYGYTF; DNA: TGTGCCAGCAGCTTAATGGCCCGGATTTCCTATGGCTACACCTTC
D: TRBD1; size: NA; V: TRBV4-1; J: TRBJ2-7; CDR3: CASSQPDRGKQHF; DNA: TGCGCCAGCAGCCAACCCGACAGGGGTAAGCAGCACTTC
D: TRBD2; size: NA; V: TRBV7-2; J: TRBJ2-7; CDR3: CASSLEGTSGEQYF; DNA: TGTGCCAGCAGCTTAGAGGGGACTAGCGGTGAGCAGTACTTC
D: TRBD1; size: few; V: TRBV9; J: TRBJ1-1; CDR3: CASSGDRATTEAFF; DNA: TGTGCCAGCAGCGGAGACAGGGCTACCACTGAAGCTTTCTTT
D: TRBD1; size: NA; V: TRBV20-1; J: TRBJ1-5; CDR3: CSARDGTGVRETQHF; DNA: TGCAGTGCTAGAGACGGGACAGGGGTGCGAGAGACCCAGCATTTT
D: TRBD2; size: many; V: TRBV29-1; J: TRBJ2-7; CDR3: CSEGLANSYEQYF; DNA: TGCAGCGAGGGACTAGCAAACTCCTACGAGCAGTACTTC
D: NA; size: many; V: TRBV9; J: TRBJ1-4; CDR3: CASSVAWGQGEKLFF; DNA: TGTGCCAGCAGCGTAGCCTGGGGGCAAGGAGAAAAACTGTTTTTT
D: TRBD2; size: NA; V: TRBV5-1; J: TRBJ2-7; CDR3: CASSLVAGHREQYF; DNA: TGCGCCAGCAGCTTGGTAGCGGGACATAGGGAGCAGTACTTC
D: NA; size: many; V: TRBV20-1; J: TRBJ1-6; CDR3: CSALSARAGSPLHF; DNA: TGCAGTGCACTCTCGGCCAGGGCTGGTTCACCCCTCCACTTT
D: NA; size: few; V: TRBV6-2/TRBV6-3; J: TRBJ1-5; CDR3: CASSYPSGPQHF; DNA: TGTGCCAGCAGTTACCCTTCCGGGCCCCAGCATTTT
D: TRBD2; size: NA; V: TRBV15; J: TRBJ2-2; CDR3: CATSRDPAGALPGELFF; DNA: TGTGCCACCAGCAGAGATCCTGCGGGAGCTCTTCCCGGGGAGCTGTTTTTT
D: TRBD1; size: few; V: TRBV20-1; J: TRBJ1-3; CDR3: CSAILSGTGLTGNTIYF; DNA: TGCAGTGCCATACTATCCGGGACAGGGTTAACTGGAAACACCATATATTTT
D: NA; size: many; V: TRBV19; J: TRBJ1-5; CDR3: CASSIRSGISNQPQHF; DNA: TGTGCCAGTAGTATACGATCCGGGATTAGCAATCAGCCCCAGCATTTT
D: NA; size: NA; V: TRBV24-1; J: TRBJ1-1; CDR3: CATSGRGAGTEAFF; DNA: TGTGCCACCAGTGGACGGGGGGCTGGTACTGAAGCTTTCTTT
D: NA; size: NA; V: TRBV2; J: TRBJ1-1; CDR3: CASSQYNLNTEAFF; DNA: TGTGCCAGCAGCCAGTACAACCTGAACACTGAAGCTTTCTTT
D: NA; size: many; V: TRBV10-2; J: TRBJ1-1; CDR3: CASSAAENTEAFF; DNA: TGCGCCAGCAGTGCGGCAGAGAACACTGAAGCTTTCTTT
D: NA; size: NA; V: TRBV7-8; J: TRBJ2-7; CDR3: CASSLRQTGPLYYEQYF; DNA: TGTGCCAGCAGTCTGCGCCAGACAGGACCGCTCTATTACGAGCAGTACTTC
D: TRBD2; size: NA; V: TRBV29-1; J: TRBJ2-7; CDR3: CSAQAGSGRGYEQYF; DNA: TGCAGCGCACAGGCCGGGAGCGGGAGAGGCTACGAGCAGTACTTC
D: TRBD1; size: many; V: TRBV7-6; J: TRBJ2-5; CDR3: CASSLARGDRVWETQYF; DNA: TGTGCCAGCAGCTTAGCTCGGGGGGACAGGGTTTGGGAGACCCAGTACTTC
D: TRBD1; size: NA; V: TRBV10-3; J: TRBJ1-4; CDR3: CAISVGRGLGKLFF; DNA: TGTGCCATCAGTGTGGGCAGGGGGCTTGGAAAACTGTTTTTT
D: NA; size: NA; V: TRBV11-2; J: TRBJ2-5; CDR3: CASSLSGGNQETQYF; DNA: TGTGCCAGCAGCTTATCCGGGGGCAACCAAGAGACCCAGTACTTC
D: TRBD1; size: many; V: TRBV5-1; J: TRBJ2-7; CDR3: CASSTGGGEQYF; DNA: TGCGCCAGTAGTACAGGGGGCGGCGAGCAGTACTTC
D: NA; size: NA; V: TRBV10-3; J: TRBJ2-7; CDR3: CAISPGTETYEQYF; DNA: TGTGCCATCAGTCCCGGGACGGAAACCTACGAGCAGTACTTC
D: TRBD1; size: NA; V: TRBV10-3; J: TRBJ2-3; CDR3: CAISDIARDSRTDTQYF; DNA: TGTGCCATCAGTGACATCGCTAGGGACAGTCGCACAGATACGCAGTATTTT
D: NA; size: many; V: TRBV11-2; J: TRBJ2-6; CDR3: CAQATREGDPGANVLTF; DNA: TGTGCCCAAGCAACCAGGGAAGGGGACCCTGGGGCCAACGTCCTGACTTTC
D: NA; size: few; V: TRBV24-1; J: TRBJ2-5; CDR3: CATSDGALETQYF; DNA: TGTGCCACCAGTGATGGGGCCCTTGAGACCCAGTACTTC
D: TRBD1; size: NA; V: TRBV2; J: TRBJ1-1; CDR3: CASSVTRDSPYTEAFF; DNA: TGTGCCAGCAGTGTAACACGGGACAGCCCATACACTGAAGCTTTCTTT
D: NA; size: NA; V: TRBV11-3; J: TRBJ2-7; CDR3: CASKGEQYF; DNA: TGTGCCAGCAAGGGCGAGCAGTACTTC